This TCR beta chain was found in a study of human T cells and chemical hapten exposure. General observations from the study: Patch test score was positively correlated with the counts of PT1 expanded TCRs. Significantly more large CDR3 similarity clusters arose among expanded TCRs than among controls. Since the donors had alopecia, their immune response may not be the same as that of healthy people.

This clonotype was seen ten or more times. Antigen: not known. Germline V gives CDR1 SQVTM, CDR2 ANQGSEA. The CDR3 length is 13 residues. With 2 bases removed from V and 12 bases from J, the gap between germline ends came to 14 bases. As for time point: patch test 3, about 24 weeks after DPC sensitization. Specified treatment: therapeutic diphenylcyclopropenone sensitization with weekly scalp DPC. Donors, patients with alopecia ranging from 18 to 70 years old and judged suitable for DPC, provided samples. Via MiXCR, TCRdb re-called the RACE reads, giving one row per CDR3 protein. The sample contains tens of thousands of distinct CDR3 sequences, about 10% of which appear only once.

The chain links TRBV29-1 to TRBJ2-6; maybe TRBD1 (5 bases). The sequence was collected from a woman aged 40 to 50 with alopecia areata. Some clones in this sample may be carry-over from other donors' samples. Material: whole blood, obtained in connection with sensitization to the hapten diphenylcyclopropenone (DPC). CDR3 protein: CSVEPPGSSVLTF. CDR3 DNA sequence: TGCAGCGTTGAACCCCCAGGGTCTAGCGTCCTGACTTTC.